One sample yielded the 2 T cell receptor beta chains listed below, sequenced in a study of CD8 T cells in ankylosing spondylitis. MiXCR, applied by TCRdb to the 5' RACE reads, yields one record per CDR3 protein. The sample contains approximately 240,000 distinct CDR3 sequences, 20% to 30% of which appear only once. Sequencing was performed on blood, either unsorted or a sorted T cell fraction (not recorded which). Receptors originate from a male donor with ankylosing spondylitis or in good health (not recorded which).

This clonotype came up many times. This chain connects TRBV10-2 to TRBJ2-5, with unresolved D. The V gene's germline CDR1 is WSHSY and CDR2 SAAADI. Trimming cost V 5 bases and J 4 bases, with 11 bases left between them. The CDR3 contains 13 residues. In DNA form, the CDR3 reads TGCGCCAGCAGTCCGCAAAAGGGAGAGACCCAGTACTTC. Encoded protein: CASSPQKGETQYF.

This chain joins TRBV20-1 and TRBJ2-3; TRBD2 aligns across 11 bases. Germline-derived CDR1 and CDR2 are DFQATT and SNEGSKA (reference sequence). Losses at the gene ends were 6 bases for V and 1 base for J; bases not matched to a gene: 6. This CDR3 contains 15 residues. CDR3 in DNA: TGCAGTGCGAACTCGGGACTAGCGGGCACAGATACGCAGTATTTT. Protein product: CSANSGLAGTDTQYF.